The TCR beta chain under discussion was sequenced for a study of cytomegalovirus exposure and HLA in healthy donors. At the level of the study: HLA-typed donors were the source of roughly 85 million unique TCRs held in an early data release. The Caucasian-associated ancestry cluster contained 75% to 85% of the approximately 400 genotyped donors.

The PCR employed 60 Vbeta primers together with 13 Jbeta primers. TCRdb keeps only in-frame clones here, not all; method: immunoSEQ multiplex PCR. The profile covers 70,000 to 95,000 clones, with 81% appearing a single time and under 2% taken by the ten largest. Germline V lookup: CDR1 SEHNR, CDR2 FQNEAQ (reference sequence). The CDR3 sequence is 14 residues long. Germline trimming cut 1 base from V and 5 bases from J; bases unmatched to any gene: 2. Study-wide results and caveats: The study labeled 150 to 200 TCR beta chains cytomegalovirus-associated. Earlier results showed most TCR beta V segments being productive about 90% or about 30% of the time.

Details on this clone: The antigen remains undetermined.

This clonotype originated in a woman aged 25-40 years in good health and CMV-seronegative. This chain connects TRBV7-9 to TRBJ1-5, with 7 bases fitting TRBD1. The specimen was PBMCs. The CDR3, as DNA: TGTGCCAGCAGCTTAGGACAGGGAGATCAGCCCCAGCATTTT. This gives the protein CASSLGQGDQPQHF.